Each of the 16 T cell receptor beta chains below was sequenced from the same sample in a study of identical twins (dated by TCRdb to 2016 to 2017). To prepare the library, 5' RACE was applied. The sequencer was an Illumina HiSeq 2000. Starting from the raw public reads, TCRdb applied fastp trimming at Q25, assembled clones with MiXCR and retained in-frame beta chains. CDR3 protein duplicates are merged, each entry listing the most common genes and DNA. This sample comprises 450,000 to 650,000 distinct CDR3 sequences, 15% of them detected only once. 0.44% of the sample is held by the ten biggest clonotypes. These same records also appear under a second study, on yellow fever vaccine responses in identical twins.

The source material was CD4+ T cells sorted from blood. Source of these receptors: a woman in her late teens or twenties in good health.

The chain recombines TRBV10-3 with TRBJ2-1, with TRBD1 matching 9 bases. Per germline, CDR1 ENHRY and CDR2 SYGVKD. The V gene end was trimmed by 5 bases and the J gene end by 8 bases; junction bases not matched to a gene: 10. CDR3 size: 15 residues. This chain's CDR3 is CAISITGGRSDEQFF. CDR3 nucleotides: TGTGCCATCAGTATCACAGGGGGCAGGTCCGATGAGCAGTTCTTC.

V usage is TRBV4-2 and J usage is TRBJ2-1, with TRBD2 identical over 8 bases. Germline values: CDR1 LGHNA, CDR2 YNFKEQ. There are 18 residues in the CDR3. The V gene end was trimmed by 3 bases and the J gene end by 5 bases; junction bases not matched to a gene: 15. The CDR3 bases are TGTGCCAGCAGCCAGCCGAGGTTGCCGGGGGGGAGCGACAATGAGCAGTTCTTC. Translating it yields CASSQPRLPGGSDNEQFF.

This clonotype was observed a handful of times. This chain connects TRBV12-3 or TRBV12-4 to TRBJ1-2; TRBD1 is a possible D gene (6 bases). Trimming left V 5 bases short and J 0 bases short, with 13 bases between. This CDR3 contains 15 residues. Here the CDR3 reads CASSPDRLSNYGYTF. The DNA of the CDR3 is TGTGCCAGCAGTCCTGACAGGCTCTCTAACTATGGCTACACCTTC.

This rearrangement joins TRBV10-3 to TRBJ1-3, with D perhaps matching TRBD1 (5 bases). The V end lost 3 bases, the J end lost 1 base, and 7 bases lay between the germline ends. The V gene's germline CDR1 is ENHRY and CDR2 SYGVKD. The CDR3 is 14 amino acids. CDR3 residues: CAISETGSGNTIYF. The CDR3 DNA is TGTGCCATCAGTGAAACAGGTTCTGGAAACACCATATATTTT.

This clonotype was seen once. CDR3 in DNA: TGTGCCAGCAGCTTAGGGCGGACAGGGCATAATTCACCCCTCCACTTT. Encoded protein: CASSLGRTGHNSPLHF. The gene calls are TRBV11-2 and TRBJ1-6; 8 bases map to TRBD1. The V gene end was trimmed by 1 base and the J gene end by 5 bases; junction bases not matched to a gene: 4. This CDR3 has 16 residues. Germline V gives CDR1 SGHAT, CDR2 FQNNGV.

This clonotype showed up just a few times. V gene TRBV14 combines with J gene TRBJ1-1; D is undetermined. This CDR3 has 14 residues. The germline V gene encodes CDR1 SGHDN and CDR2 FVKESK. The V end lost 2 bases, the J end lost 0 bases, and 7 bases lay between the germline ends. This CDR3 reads CASSQFQLNTEAFF. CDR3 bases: TGTGCCAGCAGCCAATTTCAGCTGAACACTGAAGCTTTCTTT.

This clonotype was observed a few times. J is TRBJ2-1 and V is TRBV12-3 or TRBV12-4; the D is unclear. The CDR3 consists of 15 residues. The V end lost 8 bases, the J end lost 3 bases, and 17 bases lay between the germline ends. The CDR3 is CASVGGGIFYNEQFF. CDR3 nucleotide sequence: TGTGCCAGCGTCGGCGGCGGCATCTTCTACAATGAGCAGTTCTTC.

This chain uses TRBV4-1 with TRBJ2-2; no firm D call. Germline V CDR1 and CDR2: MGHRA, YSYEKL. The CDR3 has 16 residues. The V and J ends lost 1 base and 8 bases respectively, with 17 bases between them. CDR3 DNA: TGCGCCAGCAGCCAAGTATTATTCGGCCCTTCGGGGGAGCTGTTTTTT. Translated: CASSQVLFGPSGELFF.

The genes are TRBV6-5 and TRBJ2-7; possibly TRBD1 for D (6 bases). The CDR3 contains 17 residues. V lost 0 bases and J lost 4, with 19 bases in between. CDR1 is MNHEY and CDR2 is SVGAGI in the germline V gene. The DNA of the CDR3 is TGTGCCAGCAGTTACTCTTTTATGGGGACAAGTGGTTACGAGCAGTACTTC. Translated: CASSYSFMGTSGYEQYF.

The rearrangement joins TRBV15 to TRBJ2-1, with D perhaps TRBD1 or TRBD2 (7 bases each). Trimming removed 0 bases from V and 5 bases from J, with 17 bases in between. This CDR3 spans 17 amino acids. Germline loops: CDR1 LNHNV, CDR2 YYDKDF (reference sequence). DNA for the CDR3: TGTGCCACCAGCAGAGACCCCAGGGGGGGAGACCACAATGAGCAGTTCTTC. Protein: CATSRDPRGGDHNEQFF.

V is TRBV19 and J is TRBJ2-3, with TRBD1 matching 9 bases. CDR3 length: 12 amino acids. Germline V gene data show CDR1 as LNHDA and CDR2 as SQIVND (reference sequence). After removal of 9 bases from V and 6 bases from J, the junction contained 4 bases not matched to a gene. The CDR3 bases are TGTGCCAGCGGACAGGGGCTTGATACGCAGTATTTT. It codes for CASGQGLDTQYF.

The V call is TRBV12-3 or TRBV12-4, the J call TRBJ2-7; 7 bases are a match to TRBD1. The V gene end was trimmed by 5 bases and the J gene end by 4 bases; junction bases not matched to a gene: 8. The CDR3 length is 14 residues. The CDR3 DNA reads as TGTGCCAGCAGTCCTACAGGGGCATGGTACGAGCAGTACTTC. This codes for CASSPTGAWYEQYF.

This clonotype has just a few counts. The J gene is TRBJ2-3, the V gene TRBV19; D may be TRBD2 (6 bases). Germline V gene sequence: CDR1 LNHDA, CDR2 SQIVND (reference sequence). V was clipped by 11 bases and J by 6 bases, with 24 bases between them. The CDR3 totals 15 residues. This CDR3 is CAGYRGGHPGDTQYF. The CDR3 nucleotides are TGTGCCGGATACCGGGGAGGACACCCCGGGGATACGCAGTATTTT.

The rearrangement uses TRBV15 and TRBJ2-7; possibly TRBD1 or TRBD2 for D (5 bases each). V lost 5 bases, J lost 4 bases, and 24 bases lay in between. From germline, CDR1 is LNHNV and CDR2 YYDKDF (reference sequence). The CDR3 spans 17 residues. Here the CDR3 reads CATSRGKTGTSHYEQYF. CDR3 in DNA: TGTGCCACCAGCCGAGGAAAAACCGGGACGAGCCATTACGAGCAGTACTTC. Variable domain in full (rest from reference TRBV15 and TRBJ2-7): DAMVIQNPRYQVTQFGKPVTLSCSQTLNHNVMYWYQQKSSQAPKLLFHYYDKDFNNEADTPDNFQSRRPNTSFCFLDIRSPGLGDTAMYLCATSRGKTGTSHYEQYFGPGTRLTVT.

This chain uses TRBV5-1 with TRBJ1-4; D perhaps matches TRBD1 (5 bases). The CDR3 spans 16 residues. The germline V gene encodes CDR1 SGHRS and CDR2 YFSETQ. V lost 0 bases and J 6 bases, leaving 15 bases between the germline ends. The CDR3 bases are TGCGCCAGCAGCTTGGTCGGAGGGGAAGTGGATGAAAAACTGTTTTTT. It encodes CASSLVGGEVDEKLFF. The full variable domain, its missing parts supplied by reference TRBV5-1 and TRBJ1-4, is KAGVTQTPRYLIKTRGQQVTLSCSPISGHRSVSWYQQTPGQGLQFLFEYFSETQRNKGNFPGRFSGRQFSNSRSEMNVSTLELGDSALYLCASSLVGGEVDEKLFFGSGTQLSVL.

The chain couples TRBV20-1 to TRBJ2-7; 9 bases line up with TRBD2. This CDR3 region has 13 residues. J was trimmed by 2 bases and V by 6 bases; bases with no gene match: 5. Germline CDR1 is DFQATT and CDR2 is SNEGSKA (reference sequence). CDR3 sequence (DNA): TGCAGTGCCCGGACTAGCGCAACCTACGAGCAGTACTTC. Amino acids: CSARTSATYEQYF.